The 10 T cell receptor beta chains below all came from one sample that was sequenced in a study of blood T cell repertoires in COVID-19. The method was immunoSEQ multiplex PCR; TCRdb's version includes in-frame clones alone and lacks a portion of them. The sample contains some 150,000 clones, approximately 86% of which appear only once. Sequencing was carried out using peripheral blood. The receptors here all came from an older man with acute or convalescent COVID-19.

The V call is TRBV19, the J call TRBJ1-1, with D possibly being TRBD1 (5 bases). The CDR3 extends over 16 amino acids. Trimming took off 4 bases at V and 0 bases at J, with 15 bases between the two ends. CDR1 is LNHDA and CDR2 is SQIVND in the germline V gene (reference sequence). In DNA form, the CDR3 reads TGTGCCAGTAGTACCCCCTTTCGACAGCTGAACACTGAAGCTTTCTTT. Encoded protein: CASSTPFRQLNTEAFF.

About this clone: The same CDR3 arises from other DNA sequences in this sample as well. This chain connects TRBV18 to TRBJ2-1; 8 bases are a match to TRBD2. Germline assignment: CDR1 KGHSH and CDR2 LQKENI. With 3 bases clipped from V and 6 bases from J, the junction kept 1 base outside the gene matches. This CDR3 comprises 13 residues. CDR3 region: CASSPSGSNEQFF. The CDR3 DNA sequence: TGTGCCAGCTCACCGAGCGGGAGCAATGAGCAGTTCTTC.

The chain combines TRBV7-2 with TRBJ1-1; TRBD1 aligns across 7 bases. This CDR3 region has 14 residues. Germline lookup yields CDR1 SGHTA and CDR2 FQGNSA. V shed 5 bases, J shed 1 base, and the junction held 4 bases outside the gene matches. The CDR3 loop is CASSIGTANTEAFF. CDR3 nucleotides: TGTGCCAGCAGCATCGGGACAGCGAACACTGAAGCTTTCTTT.

CDR3 DNA sequence: TGTGCCAGCAGCGAGCTTGGGAGCGGGCCCCAGCAGTTCTTC. Translated, it gives CASSELGSGPQQFF. The chain recombines TRBV7-8 with TRBJ2-1; possibly TRBD2 for D (6 bases). V was trimmed by 5 bases and J by 11 bases, leaving 19 bases between them. In germline, CDR1 is SGHVS, CDR2 FQNEAQ. This CDR3 contains 14 residues.

CDR3 protein: CASSPPSTDTQYF. In nucleotides, the CDR3 is TGTGCCAGCTCTCCCCCCTCGACAGATACGCAGTATTTT. The V gene is TRBV18, the J gene TRBJ2-3; no clear D gene. Germline V gene sequence: CDR1 KGHSH, CDR2 LQKENI. Trimming cost V 6 bases and J 3 bases, with 10 bases left between them. This CDR3 contains 13 residues.

The rearrangement links TRBV7-2 to TRBJ2-7; 10 positions match TRBD2. The ends lost 5 bases at V and 1 base at J; junction bases unmatched: 5. CDR3 length: 15 amino acids. Germline V gene data show CDR1 as SGHTA and CDR2 as FQGNSA. The CDR3 spells CASSQEAGGSYEQYF. In DNA, the CDR3 is TGTGCCAGCAGCCAAGAAGCGGGAGGGTCCTACGAGCAGTACTTC.

The CDR3 coding sequence is TGTGCCAGCAAGGCGGGACAGCTCACCAATGAGCAGTTCTTC. Protein: CASKAGQLTNEQFF. The rearrangement uses TRBV2 and TRBJ2-1, with D possibly being TRBD1 (7 bases). The germline V gene encodes CDR1 SNHLY and CDR2 FYNNEI. V was pared by 7 bases and J by 6 bases, with 16 bases between. CDR3 size: 14 residues.

V is TRBV5-1 and J is TRBJ2-7, with a weak D call TRBD1 (5 bases). The CDR3 extends over 14 amino acids. The germline V and J ends were trimmed by 4 bases and 0 bases, with 11 bases remaining between them. Germline V gives CDR1 SGHRS, CDR2 YFSETQ. CDR3 nucleotide sequence: TGCGCCAGCAGCCTACAAGGGGACTCCTACGAGCAGTACTTC. This sequence encodes CASSLQGDSYEQYF.

CDR3 DNA sequence: TGTGCCAGCAGCCTACAGGGGTGGGGCGAGACCCAGTACTTC. It codes for CASSLQGWGETQYF. The chain combines TRBV7-9 with TRBJ2-5; 7 nucleotides line up with TRBD1. The CDR3 totals 14 residues. Germline CDR1 reads SEHNR; CDR2 reads FQNEAQ (reference sequence). Trimming took 5 bases from V and 5 from J; bases not matched to a gene: 8.

In DNA form, the CDR3 reads TGTGCCAGCACCCTCCGGGACTCCAGCTCCTACAATGAGCAGTTCTTC. Residues: CASTLRDSSSYNEQFF. The chain has TRBV7-8 and TRBJ2-1; D is possibly TRBD2 (6 bases). Looked up from germline, CDR1 is SGHVS and CDR2 is FQNEAQ. The CDR3 consists of 16 residues. V was shortened by 7 bases and J by 0 bases, with 16 bases between the two germline ends.